This T cell receptor beta chain was sequenced during a study of cytomegalovirus exposure and HLA in healthy donors. Study results and caveats: Reports showed the classifier diagnosing cytomegalovirus status with high specificity and sensitivity. In the analysis, some V segments, TRBV6-2 and TRBV6-3 included, were excluded as indistinguishable. The likely origin of a cluster of highly shared sequence variants was a sequencing artifact.

13 Jbeta primers and 60 Vbeta primers were used for the PCR. Source study methods: About 10 million of roughly 81 million unique TCR beta chains were shared, per a later count. Sequencing was performed with immunoSEQ multiplex PCR; in TCRdb, only in-frame clones are kept and a portion is missing. The V and J calls and clone size are taken from that table; D and trimming were inferred from the DNA. The table lists 100,000 to 150,000 clones, over 65% of them singletons. Comments on this clone: Antigen specificity is unknown.

Germline CDR1 and CDR2: MGHRA and YSYEKL. The V segment lost 5 bases and the J segment 2 bases; nucleotides outside the gene matches: 12. There are 18 residues in the CDR3. The chain carries TRBV4-1 and TRBJ1-3, with 10 nucleotides matching TRBD1. Sequenced input: PBMCs. The clonotype was recovered from a man in his forties or fifties in good health and CMV-seropositive. Here the CDR3 reads CASSAYGTGDSAGNTIYF. As DNA, the CDR3 is TGCGCCAGCAGCGCGTACGGGACAGGGGATTCAGCTGGAAACACCATATATTTT.